What follows are 9 T cell receptor beta chains derived from one specimen sequenced in a study of cytomegalovirus exposure and HLA in healthy donors (dated by TCRdb to about 2017). Library construction relied on the immunoSEQ multiplex PCR assay. This immuneACCESS table, as held by TCRdb, lists in-frame sequences with V and J called but not all clones. Of the missing ones, under half trace to an unresolved V gene in checked studies; the others have no known cause. The table for this sample lists 150,000 or so clones; roughly 84% of them were counted only once. The top ten clones comprise 10% of the sample. Specimen: PBMCs. Source of these receptors: a man aged 30-40 years in good health and CMV-seropositive.

This rearrangement joins TRBV7-8 to TRBJ2-7; a weak D match, TRBD1 (7 bases). The CDR3 extends over 16 amino acids. Germline V lookup: CDR1 SGHVS, CDR2 FQNEAQ. The V gene lost 10 bases and the J gene lost 0 bases, with 22 bases spanning the gap. The CDR3 DNA follows: TGTGCCACCTTGGGCCCTACAGGGGAGGCCTCCTACGAGCAGTACTTC. It specifies CATLGPTGEASYEQYF.

J is TRBJ1-5 and V is TRBV15; possibly TRBD1 for D (5 bases). V gave up 5 bases and J gave up 3 bases, with 14 bases separating them. This CDR3 has 15 amino acids. CDR1 is LNHNV, CDR2 YYDKDF, per germline (reference sequence). The CDR3: CATSRFTGNNQPQHF. In DNA, the CDR3 is TGTGCCACCAGCCGATTTACAGGTAACAATCAGCCCCAGCATTTT.

The rearrangement joins TRBV19 to TRBJ2-2; 9 bases align to TRBD2. This CDR3 is 20 amino acids long. Germline CDR1 LNHDA, CDR2 SQIVND (reference sequence). Trimming removed 2 bases from V and 6 bases from J; junction bases left unmatched: 19. The CDR3 DNA follows: TGTGCCAGTAGTATATACCCGGGGACTAGCCTAGAGAGTCGGGCCGGGGAGCTGTTTTTT. It is translated as CASSIYPGTSLESRAGELFF.

V usage is TRBV6-6 and J usage is TRBJ1-4, with 7 positions matching TRBD1. The CDR3 sequence is 14 residues long. The germline gives CDR1 MNHNY, CDR2 SVGAGI (reference sequence). V lost 5 bases and J lost 4; bases outside the gene matches: 4. As DNA, the CDR3 is TGTGCCAGCAGTCGACAGGGCGTTAATGAAAAACTGTTTTTT. This gives the protein CASSRQGVNEKLFF.

This chain uses TRBV6-7 with TRBJ1-2; 7 bases align to TRBD1. TRBV6-7 is identified as an open reading frame with a role that is uncertain. Losses at the gene ends were 7 bases for V and 2 bases for J; bases not matched to a gene: 4. This CDR3 is 13 amino acids long. Here the CDR3 DNA reads TGTGCCAGCACCGGGGACAGAAACTATGGCTACACCTTC. Translation gives CASTGDRNYGYTF.

This clone turned up a few times. This chain links TRBV9 with TRBJ1-1, with D perhaps matching TRBD1 (5 bases). Germline CDR1 reads SGDLS; CDR2 reads YYNGEE. V shed 3 bases and J shed 1 base, with 10 bases lying between them. The CDR3 covers 14 residues. CDR3 protein: CASSGGLQNTEAFF. CDR3 coding DNA: TGTGCCAGCAGCGGGGGACTGCAGAACACTGAAGCTTTCTTT.

The rearrangement links TRBV5-6 to TRBJ1-6; D is unclear. The germline V gene encodes CDR1 SGHDT and CDR2 YYEEEE. This CDR3 spans 15 amino acids. The V and J ends lost 5 bases and 2 bases respectively, with 11 bases between them. The CDR3 here is CASRRGRTYNSPLHF. DNA of the CDR3: TGTGCCAGCAGACGGGGTAGAACCTATAATTCACCCCTCCACTTT.

V is TRBV11-3 and J is TRBJ2-1; possible D gene TRBD2, 5 bases. V shed 5 bases and J shed 6 bases, with 23 bases lying between them. Germline V gene lookup returns CDR1 SGHNT and CDR2 YENEEA. This CDR3 contains 17 residues. This CDR3 reads CASSPGRAVSGSNEQFF. The CDR3 DNA reads TGTGCCAGCAGCCCGGGAAGAGCAGTGTCGGGTTCCAATGAGCAGTTCTTC. The whole variable domain, filled in from reference TRBV11-3 and TRBJ2-1, reads EAGVVQSPRYKIIEKKQPVAFWCNPISGHNTLYWYLQNLGQGPELLIRYENEEAVDDSQLPKDRFSAERLKGVDSTLKIQPAELGDSAVYLCASSPGRAVSGSNEQFFGPGTRLTVL.

The V call is TRBV7-9, the J call TRBJ2-7, with TRBD1 identical over 8 bases. CDR3 length: 18 residues. From germline, CDR1 is SEHNR and CDR2 FQNEAQ (reference sequence). After removal of 5 bases from V and 0 bases from J, the junction contained 15 bases not matched to a gene. CDR3 protein: CASSHPTGDEKSSYEQYF. In DNA, the CDR3 is TGTGCCAGCAGCCATCCGACAGGGGACGAAAAAAGCTCCTACGAGCAGTACTTC.